This T cell receptor (beta chain) originates from a study of tumor and adjacent non-tumor tissue in lung cancer. As for the study in general: The cohort had around eleven adenocarcinoma, a couple of squamous cell and 1 small cell patients.

The library came from three nested PCR rounds adapted from ARM-PCR protocols. TCRdb itself ran the multiplex PCR reads through MiXCR, one entry per CDR3 protein. The sample has approximately 76,000 distinct CDR3 sequences, around 70% seen once; the top ten hold 10% to 15%. This clonotype has at least ten counts. Its specificity is unknown. CDR3 length equals 17 residues. Germline CDR1 MNHEY, CDR2 SVGEGT. Trimming took 6 bases from V and 2 from J; bases not matched to a gene: 10. No cell sorting was done before RNA was extracted from the tissue. Study-wide findings and caveats: Compared with tumor, normal lung showed significantly lower TCR diversity.

V and J are TRBV6-2 or TRBV6-3 and TRBJ2-7; 13 bases fit TRBD2. What was sequenced was lung tumor tissue. The source of this sequence is a woman in her 70s with non-small cell lung cancer. The CDR3 DNA follows: TGTGCCAGCAGCTCAACTAGCGGGAGGGCCACCGCCTACGAGCAGTACTTC. Translated, it gives CASSSTSGRATAYEQYF.